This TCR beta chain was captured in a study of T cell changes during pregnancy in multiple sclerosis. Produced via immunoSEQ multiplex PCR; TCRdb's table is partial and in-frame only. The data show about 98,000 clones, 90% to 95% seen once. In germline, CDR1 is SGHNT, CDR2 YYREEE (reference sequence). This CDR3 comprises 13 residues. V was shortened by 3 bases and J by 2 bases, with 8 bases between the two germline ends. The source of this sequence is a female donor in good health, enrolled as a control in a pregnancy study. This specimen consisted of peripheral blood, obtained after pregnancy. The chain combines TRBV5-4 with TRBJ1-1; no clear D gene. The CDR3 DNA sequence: TGTGCCAGCAGCTCGGGGATAAACACTGAAGCTTTCTTT. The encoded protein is CASSSGINTEAFF.